These 9 T cell receptor beta chains were all obtained from the same sample, sequenced in a study of graft-versus-host responses after intestinal transplantation. Their antigens remain unidentified. Some clones are missing from TCRdb's copy, which holds only in-frame ones; the method was immunoSEQ multiplex PCR. The sample includes 28,000 or so clones, roughly 83% seen only once; the top ten take approximately 20%. The sample consisted of unstimulated CD8+ T cells sorted from spleen or lymph node cells, taken before intestinal transplant. The receptors here all came from a human donor who received an intestinal transplant.

This clone appeared a single time. This chain uses TRBV15 with TRBJ2-7, with 7 bases matching TRBD2. The V gene's germline CDR1 is LNHNV and CDR2 YYDKDF (reference sequence). There are 15 residues in the CDR3. J gave up 0 bases and V 5 bases, and 7 bases lay outside the gene matches. CDR3 coding DNA: TGTGCCACCAGCCATGGGGCTAGCGGCTCCTACGAGCAGTACTTC. It codes for CATSHGASGSYEQYF.

The V call is TRBV7-9, the J call TRBJ2-2, with D possibly being TRBD1 (5 bases). Germline V gives CDR1 SEHNR, CDR2 FQNEAQ (reference sequence). This CDR3 is 13 amino acids long. The V and J ends lost 1 base and 5 bases respectively, with 5 bases between them. As DNA, the CDR3 is TGTGCCAGCAGCTTAGGACAGACCGGGGAGCTGTTTTTT. As protein: CASSLGQTGELFF.

The V call is TRBV27, the J call TRBJ2-3; TRBD1 matches at 9 bases. V lost 3 bases to trimming and J lost 5 bases; unmatched junction nucleotides: 6. The germline CDR1 and CDR2 sequences are MNHEY and SMNVEV (reference sequence). The length of the CDR3 is 15 residues. In DNA form, the CDR3 reads TGTGCCAGCAGTTTCTACAGGGGGCAAGTAGATACGCAGTATTTT. It specifies CASSFYRGQVDTQYF.

The V call is TRBV27, the J call TRBJ1-4; D call uncertain. The V gene's germline CDR1 is MNHEY and CDR2 SMNVEV (reference sequence). Trimming shortened V by 8 bases and J by 7 bases, and 20 bases separated the two germline ends. The CDR3 is made up of 15 amino acids. The CDR3 loop reads CASLTSGPAGEKLFF. The DNA of the CDR3 is TGTGCCAGCCTAACCTCAGGTCCCGCAGGTGAAAAACTGTTTTTT.

This clone is a singleton in its sample. The chain carries TRBV2 and TRBJ1-2; D might be TRBD1 (5 bases). V was pared by 3 bases and J by 4 bases, with 21 bases between. There are 17 residues in the CDR3. Looked up from germline, CDR1 is SNHLY and CDR2 is FYNNEI. The CDR3 DNA is TGTGCCAGCAGTGATAAAGCGGCGGGGCGTGACCCCTATGGCTACACCTTC. It is translated as CASSDKAAGRDPYGYTF.

The CDR3, as DNA: TGTGCCAGCAGTTTAAGCAGGGTTGGGACCTACGAGCAGTACTTC. Translation: CASSLSRVGTYEQYF. The rearrangement uses TRBV27 and TRBJ2-7; perhaps TRBD1 as D (5 bases). This CDR3 has 15 residues. V lost 2 bases and J lost 2, with 13 bases in between. Germline V gene lookup returns CDR1 MNHEY and CDR2 SMNVEV (reference sequence).

The chain uses TRBV6-1 and TRBJ1-3, with D unclear. This CDR3 has 14 amino acids. Germline V CDR1 and CDR2: MNHNS, SASEGT. V was pared by 8 bases and J by 2 bases, with 13 bases between. The CDR3, as DNA: TGTGCCAGCGGGTCGGGGTTAGCTGGAAACACCATATATTTT. It codes for CASGSGLAGNTIYF.

The V call is TRBV5-6, the J call TRBJ2-1, with 10 bases fitting TRBD2. Per the germline V gene, CDR1 is SGHDT and CDR2 is YYEEEE. J lost 5 bases, V lost 4 bases, and 9 bases had no gene match. The CDR3 has 16 amino acids. The CDR3 DNA reads TGTGCCAGCAGCCCTGGCAGCGGGAGGGCCCACAATGAGCAGTTCTTC. Translating it yields CASSPGSGRAHNEQFF. Using reference TRBV5-6 and TRBJ2-1 for the parts outside the CDR3, the full variable domain is DAGVTQSPTHLIKTRGQQVTLRCSPKSGHDTVSWYQQALGQGPQFIFQYYEEEERQRGNFPDRFSGHQFPNYSSELNVNALLLGDSALYLCASSPGSGRAHNEQFFGPGTRLTVL.

The V gene is TRBV4-1, the J gene TRBJ2-7; 8 positions agree with TRBD2. The trim removed 0 bases at V and 2 bases at J, leaving 6 bases unmatched. Germline CDR1 is MGHRA and CDR2 is YSYEKL. This CDR3 contains 16 residues. The CDR3 is CASSQEPGLAAYEQYF. The CDR3, as DNA: TGCGCCAGCAGCCAAGAGCCAGGACTAGCAGCCTACGAGCAGTACTTC.